This T cell receptor (beta chain) emerged from a study of blood T cell repertoires in COVID-19. Study context: Sources were T cells, B-cell-depleted T cells, or PBMCs; the material itself was cDNA or gDNA.

The V gene lost 1 base and the J gene lost 6 bases, with 7 bases spanning the gap. CDR3 length equals 13 residues. Germline V CDR1 and CDR2: SGHTA, FQGNSA. In the original analysis: Amplifying reference gene primers gave estimates of nucleated cell counts. Here immunoSEQ multiplex PCR was the method, and the copy in TCRdb shows in-frame clones only, minus some. Clone size and V and J calls were adopted from that table, with D and trimming inferred from the DNA. There are about 200,000 clones in the sample; 70% to 90% occur only once, and roughly a sixth lies in the top ten. Seattle researchers signed up patients amid active infection and tracked them longitudinally.

This clonotype was sampled from a man aged 45-65 years with COVID-19, enrolled during active disease. The chain uses TRBV7-2 and TRBJ2-4; D is uncertain. The sequenced sample was peripheral blood. The CDR3 is CASSLDRVNIQYF. The CDR3 coding sequence is TGTGCCAGCAGCTTAGACAGAGTAAACATTCAGTACTTC.